This TCR beta chain stems from a study of blood T cell repertoires in COVID-19. At the level of the study: The samples span acute and convalescent COVID-19 from the United States, Italy and Spain. Sources were T cells, B-cell-depleted T cells, or PBMCs; the material itself was cDNA or gDNA.

V shed 5 bases, J shed 6 bases, and the junction held 7 bases outside the gene matches. This CDR3 spans 14 amino acids. Germline V lookup: CDR1 MNHNS, CDR2 SASEGT. In the study's own analysis: Reference gene primer amplification gave nucleated cell count estimates. The method was immunoSEQ multiplex PCR; TCRdb's version includes in-frame clones alone and lacks a portion of them. V and J calls and clone size are copied from that table; D and trimming were computed from the DNA. The sample has about 140,000 clones; 85% to 90% are singletons. Sequenced material: peripheral blood. The chain is built from TRBV6-1 and TRBJ1-2, with TRBD1 matching 9 bases. This TCR came from an elderly woman with acute or convalescent COVID-19. CDR3 nucleotide sequence: TGTGCCAGCAGTACGGGGACAGGGAAGAATGGCTACACCTTC. Its protein product is CASSTGTGKNGYTF.